The clone carrying this TCR beta chain has just a few counts. The CDR3 contains 18 residues. V trimming: 2 bases; J trimming: 3 bases; junction bases outside the gene matches: 10. Germline assignment: CDR1 MNHEY and CDR2 SMNVEV (reference sequence). The data were obtained in a study of T cells in Graves' hyperthyroidism and ophthalmopathy. Hyperthyroidism, newly diagnosed and lasting under 2 months, affected patients aged 18 to 65. It was uncontrolled infection, other autoimmune disease, pregnancy or lactation that excluded patients. The investigators amplified TCR beta CDR3 regions from RNA transcripts. The TCR CDR3 first-round RT-PCR relied on the HTBI primer set. TCRdb reprocessed the multiplex PCR reads with MiXCR, giving one entry per CDR3 protein. The data contain around 690,000 distinct CDR3 sequences, roughly 17% of them singletons.

This receptor was identified in a man between 45 and 60 years old with Graves' hyperthyroidism. The rearrangement uses TRBV27 and TRBJ2-2; TRBD2 matches at 9 bases. Sequenced input: blood. CDR3 coding DNA: TGTGCCAGCAGTTTACCTTTAGCGGGAGCAGAATACACCGGGGAGCTGTTTTTT. Amino acids: CASSLPLAGAEYTGELFF.